These T cell receptor beta chains were read from a single sample in a study of T-cell reconstitution after alpha-beta-depleted transplantation in children. TCRdb itself ran the PCR reads through MiXCR, one entry per CDR3 protein. Of around 680,000 distinct CDR3 sequences detected, over 15% appear once; the ten largest clones hold around 0.96%. The sequencing here drew on PBMCs from the stem cell graft donor, taken from the stem cell graft. Source of these receptors: a human donor who donated a stem cell graft to a child with acute myeloid leukemia. The conserved cysteine and the conserved F or W are not part of the CDR3 here. The D gene is left open where the match is weak.

V: TRBV20-1; J: TRBJ2-1; D: -; CDR3: SASKGYEQF
V: TRBV28; J: TRBJ1-5; D: TRBD1; CDR3: ASSRTGPNQHQH
V: TRBV12-3/TRBV12-4; J: TRBJ2-1; D: -; CDR3: ASTGKRGNEQF
V: TRBV20-1; J: TRBJ2-3; D: -; CDR3: SEAARRADTQY
V: TRBV15; J: TRBJ2-1; D: -; CDR3: ATSRDQRRGPYNEQF
V: TRBV2; J: TRBJ2-1; D: -; CDR3: ASTLDYNEQF
V: TRBV12-3/TRBV12-4; J: TRBJ2-2; D: -; CDR3: ASSPFLANTGELF
V: TRBV20-1; J: TRBJ1-1; D: -; CDR3: KAFRGRRTEAF
V: TRBV11-2; J: TRBJ2-3; D: -; CDR3: ASSLGGFEDTQY
V: TRBV12-3/TRBV12-4; J: TRBJ1-1; D: -; CDR3: ASSLFGWMSSRVNTEAF
V: TRBV5-1; J: TRBJ2-1; D: -; CDR3: ASSDQGGFEQF
V: TRBV5-1; J: TRBJ2-2; D: -; CDR3: ASRWEFDRTGSAGELF
V: TRBV20-1; J: TRBJ1-5; D: -; CDR3: SAGGHRNQPQH
V: TRBV20-1; J: TRBJ1-5; D: -; CDR3: SAREWQRGSNQPQH
V: TRBV6-5; J: TRBJ2-7; D: -; CDR3: ASSYVGGRVEQY
V: TRBV5-1; J: TRBJ1-4; D: -; CDR3: ASSVTAPGNEKLF
V: TRBV20-1; J: TRBJ1-6; D: -; CDR3: SARVASSYNSPLH
V: TRBV2; J: TRBJ1-1; D: TRBD1; CDR3: ASRDRKNTEAF
V: TRBV12-3/TRBV12-4; J: TRBJ2-5; D: -; CDR3: ASSLNPETQY
V: TRBV18; J: TRBJ2-1; D: -; CDR3: ASSPRNVASLEQF
V: TRBV7-2; J: TRBJ1-1; D: -; CDR3: ASRPGLPGTEAF
V: TRBV6-2/TRBV6-3; J: TRBJ1-1; D: -; CDR3: ASSYSLMNTEAF
V: TRBV12-3/TRBV12-4; J: TRBJ2-5; D: -; CDR3: ASRGGETQY
V: TRBV29-1; J: TRBJ2-3; D: -; CDR3: SVVRWNEGGPDTQY
V: TRBV29-1; J: TRBJ2-1; D: -; CDR3: SARGAFRNEQF
V: TRBV6-5; J: TRBJ2-7; D: -; CDR3: ASSFEGGRVSYEQY
V: TRBV27; J: TRBJ2-1; D: -; CDR3: ASSFGVSNEQF
V: TRBV5-1; J: TRBJ2-1; D: TRBD2; CDR3: ASSLTSSGPYNEQF
V: TRBV20-1; J: TRBJ2-1; D: -; CDR3: SARGTGVYNEQF
V: TRBV29-1; J: TRBJ2-2; D: TRBD2; CDR3: SVVTSGYGELF
V: TRBV4-2; J: TRBJ2-3; D: -; CDR3: ASSQGGGAVDTQY
V: TRBV7-2; J: TRBJ2-3; D: TRBD2; CDR3: ASSLPGLAGDPRDTQY
V: TRBV7-3; J: TRBJ1-6; D: TRBD1; CDR3: ASSPTGTVNSPLH
V: TRBV20-1; J: TRBJ2-1; D: TRBD1; CDR3: SGGQGNNEQF
V: TRBV6-5; J: TRBJ1-2; D: TRBD1; CDR3: ASSSDRGRNYGYT
V: TRBV12-3/TRBV12-4; J: TRBJ1-5; D: -; CDR3: ASSPKGDQPQH
V: TRBV27; J: TRBJ1-2; D: TRBD1; CDR3: ASSLGRDRDGYT
V: TRBV27; J: TRBJ2-7; D: -; CDR3: ASSFDTSYEQY
V: TRBV2; J: TRBJ2-3; D: TRBD2; CDR3: ASSPRTSGGSTDTQY
V: TRBV21-1; J: TRBJ1-1; D: -; CDR3: ATKPGTVKMNTEAF
V: TRBV25-1; J: TRBJ2-5; D: -; CDR3: ATQGKRYQETQY
V: TRBV20-1; J: TRBJ1-2; D: -; CDR3: SAKGWQRGYT
V: TRBV10-3; J: TRBJ1-1; D: TRBD1; CDR3: ATLTPGQTMNTEAF
V: TRBV20-1; J: TRBJ1-5; D: -; CDR3: SANRVNQPQH
V: TRBV28; J: TRBJ2-7; D: TRBD1; CDR3: ASRRDRVGEQY
V: TRBV7-2; J: TRBJ2-3; D: -; CDR3: ASSSPPGVDTQY